Below, 25 T cell receptor beta chains from the same sample are listed, as sequenced in a study of T cells in Graves' hyperthyroidism and ophthalmopathy. The TCR beta CDR3 regions underwent amplification using RNA transcripts as the source. Primed by the HTBI set, a first-round RT-PCR was run on the TCR CDR3. From the multiplex PCR reads, TCRdb called clonotypes with MiXCR, one entry per CDR3 protein. The sample includes about 350,000 distinct CDR3 sequences, approximately 15% of them seen just once. The sequencing input was blood. These receptors were collected from a woman younger than 45 with Graves' hyperthyroidism.

Details on this clonotype: Since a much larger clone is just one base distant, this may be a read error. This rearrangement joins TRBV19 to TRBJ2-6; D ambiguous. This CDR3 is built from 13 residues. Germline loops: CDR1 LNHDA, CDR2 SQIVND (reference sequence). CDR3 sequence (DNA): TGTACCAGTAGTTCGTCTGGGGCCAACGTCCTGACTTTC. It yields the protein CTSSSSGANVLTF. Filled out from reference TRBV19 and TRBJ2-6, the complete variable domain reads DGGITQSPKYLFRKEGQNVTLSCEQNLNHDAMYWYRQDPGQGLRLIYYSQIVNDFQKGDIAEGYSVSREKKESFPLTVTSAQKNPTAFYLCTSSSSGANVLTFGAGSRLTVL.

V gene TRBV11-1 combines with J gene TRBJ2-1; weak D call: TRBD1 (6 bases). Germline V lookup: CDR1 SGHAT, CDR2 FQDESV (reference sequence). V lost 5 bases to trimming and J lost 6 bases, with 20 bases between them. The CDR3 totals 16 residues. The CDR3 region has the DNA TGTGCCAGCAGCGAAAAGATAGGGGGTCAGTCCAATGAGCAGTTCTTC. This gives the protein CASSEKIGGQSNEQFF.

This clonotype has a count of ten or more. The rearrangement uses TRBV28 and TRBJ1-1, with D uncertain. V lost 5 bases to trimming and J lost 2 bases, with 15 bases between them. This CDR3 has 15 amino acids. Per germline, CDR1 MDHEN and CDR2 SYDVKM. CDR3 region: CASSPTGEGNTEAFF. The CDR3 nucleotides read TGTGCCAGCAGTCCGACCGGGGAGGGAAACACTGAAGCTTTCTTT.

The V call is TRBV3-1, the J call TRBJ2-7; no clear D. The V end lost 0 bases, the J end lost 6 bases, and 12 bases lay between the germline ends. Germline values: CDR1 LGHDT, CDR2 YNNKEL (reference sequence). The CDR3 runs 14 residues. CDR3 protein: CASSQEPLFGEQYF. The CDR3 DNA is TGTGCCAGCAGCCAAGAACCGTTGTTTGGCGAGCAGTACTTC.

This clonotype occurred a few times. The chain is built from TRBV3-1 and TRBJ2-3, with 10 positions matching TRBD2. The CDR3 spans 15 residues. The J segment lost 2 bases and the V segment lost 4 bases, leaving 3 bases of the junction unmatched. The germline CDR1 and CDR2 sequences are LGHDT and YNNKEL (reference sequence). CDR3 residues: CASSPSGSYTDTQYF. CDR3 in DNA: TGTGCCAGCAGCCCTAGCGGGAGCTACACAGATACGCAGTATTTT.

This clonotype has a single count. The chain recombines TRBV20-1 with TRBJ2-1, with TRBD2 matching over 9 bases. The J segment lost 5 bases and the V segment lost 2 bases, leaving 4 bases of the junction unmatched. This CDR3 is 14 amino acids long. Germline lookup yields CDR1 DFQATT and CDR2 SNEGSKA (reference sequence). CDR3 region: CSARFSGRDNEQFF. CDR3 in DNA: TGCAGTGCTAGATTTAGCGGGAGAGACAATGAGCAGTTCTTC.

This clonotype has ten or more counts. The CDR3 DNA sequence: TGTGCCAGCAGTCTTGGACAGGGGCAGGAGCAGTACTTC. This codes for CASSLGQGQEQYF. The chain carries TRBV12-3 or TRBV12-4 and TRBJ2-7; 9 bases align to TRBD1. V was pared by 5 bases and J by 7 bases, with 6 bases of the junction left unmatched. The CDR3 is 13 amino acids.

In its sample, this clonotype was seen a few times. The gene calls are TRBV28 and TRBJ2-5; D call uncertain. The CDR3 consists of 15 residues. Germline CDR1 MDHEN, CDR2 SYDVKM. Trimming took 6 bases from V and 4 from J, leaving 18 bases between them. The CDR3 region is CASSLTLRRSETQYF. Written as DNA, the CDR3 is TGTGCCAGCAGCTTAACCCTTCGGCGGTCAGAGACCCAGTACTTC. Filled out from reference TRBV28 and TRBJ2-5, the complete variable domain reads DVKVTQSSRYLVKRTGEKVFLECVQDMDHENMFWYRQDPGLGLRLIYFSYDVKMKEKGDIPEGYSVSREKKERFSLILESASTNQTSMYLCASSLTLRRSETQYFGPGTRLLVL.

The genes are TRBV10-1 and TRBJ2-1; D is ambiguous. This CDR3 spans 13 amino acids. Germline assignment: CDR1 WNHNN and CDR2 SYGVQD (reference sequence). V lost 2 bases, J lost 3 bases, and 5 bases lay in between. CDR3 bases: TGCGCCAGCAGTGAGGATGTCTACAATGAGCAGTTCTTC. Translation: CASSEDVYNEQFF.

This clonotype was detected only a few times. A much more abundant neighbour one base away suggests this may be a read error. The chain links TRBV7-9 to TRBJ2-2; D call uncertain. CDR3 length: 11 amino acids. CDR1 SEHNR and CDR2 FQNEAQ come from the germline V gene (reference sequence). V gave up 8 bases and J gave up 6 bases, with 7 bases separating them. CDR3 sequence reads: CASGYSGELFF. The CDR3 nucleotides are TGTGCCAGCGGCTATTCCGGGGAGCTGTTTTTT.

This clonotype has at least ten counts. The V call is TRBV28, the J call TRBJ1-2; D is perhaps TRBD1 (6 bases). The germline V gene encodes CDR1 MDHEN and CDR2 SYDVKM. The CDR3 length is 13 residues. Trimming shortened V by 5 bases and J by 2 bases, and 9 bases separated the two germline ends. CDR3 coding DNA: TGTGCCAGCAGTCCAGGGGACAACTATGGCTACACCTTC. Its translation: CASSPGDNYGYTF.

The chain has TRBV20-1 and TRBJ2-1; a possible D gene is TRBD2 (5 bases). The V gene lost 8 bases and the J gene lost 3 bases, with 23 bases spanning the gap. This CDR3 has 16 amino acids. Per germline, CDR1 DFQATT and CDR2 SNEGSKA (reference sequence). The CDR3 protein is CSTRLPGSSHYNEQFF. For the CDR3, the DNA is TGCAGTACCCGACTTCCGGGATCGAGCCACTACAATGAGCAGTTCTTC.

This clonotype was recorded many times. This chain links TRBV20-1 with TRBJ2-5; weak D call: TRBD2 (5 bases). Germline CDR1 reads DFQATT; CDR2 reads SNEGSKA (reference sequence). The CDR3 totals 12 residues. Trimming stripped 7 bases from V and 1 base from J, with 10 bases between. CDR3 in amino acids: CSVRGSQETQYF. Here the CDR3 DNA reads TGCAGTGTCCGGGGTTCCCAAGAGACCCAGTACTTC.

The chain is built from TRBV7-9 and TRBJ1-1; TRBD1 is a possible D gene (6 bases). V lost 1 base to trimming and J lost 9 bases, with 18 bases between them. The CDR3 consists of 15 residues. The germline CDR1 and CDR2 sequences are SEHNR and FQNEAQ (reference sequence). CDR3 protein: CASSLGSVFQGQAFF. CDR3 DNA sequence: TGTGCCAGCAGCTTAGGAAGTGTGTTTCAGGGGCAAGCTTTCTTT.

CDR3 protein: CSALRESSYEQYF. Written as DNA, the CDR3 is TGCAGTGCCCTCAGGGAGAGTTCCTACGAGCAGTACTTC. The chain recombines TRBV20-1 with TRBJ2-7; perhaps D is TRBD1 or TRBD2 (5 bases each). The CDR3 consists of 13 residues. CDR1 is DFQATT, CDR2 SNEGSKA, per germline (reference sequence). V was clipped by 6 bases and J by 1 base, with 13 bases between them.

Only a few counts were recorded for this clonotype. The chain combines TRBV5-1 with TRBJ1-2; D gene ambiguous. The CDR3 has 12 residues. Germline V gene data show CDR1 as SGHRS and CDR2 as YFSETQ. V lost 0 bases and J lost 11, with 11 bases in between. CDR3 region: CASSLEGGPYTF. CDR3 DNA: TGCGCCAGCAGCTTGGAAGGAGGGCCTTACACCTTC.

This clonotype was counted ten times or more. The chain carries TRBV6-2 or TRBV6-3 and TRBJ2-7, with 8 nucleotides matching TRBD1. The CDR3 sequence is 14 residues long. Germline V gene data show CDR1 as MNHEY and CDR2 as SVGEGT. The V and J ends lost 7 bases and 0 bases, in that order; junction bases with no gene match: 5. The CDR3 DNA is TGTGCCAGCAAATGGACAGGGACCTCCTACGAGCAGTACTTC. Translated, it gives CASKWTGTSYEQYF.

This clonotype came up a few times. V is TRBV7-9 and J is TRBJ2-7; 8 positions agree with TRBD1. CDR1 is SEHNR and CDR2 is FQNEAQ in the germline V gene (reference sequence). V shed 5 bases, J shed 3 bases, and the junction held 6 bases outside the gene matches. The CDR3 runs to 14 residues. This CDR3 reads CASSPPGQVYEQYF. CDR3 coding DNA: TGTGCCAGCAGCCCTCCGGGACAGGTCTACGAGCAGTACTTC. Variable domain in full (rest from reference TRBV7-9 and TRBJ2-7): DTGVSQNPRHKITKRGQNVTFRCDPISEHNRLYWYRQTLGQGPEFLTYFQNEAQLEKSRLLSDRFSAERPKGSFSTLEIQRTEQGDSAMYLCASSPPGQVYEQYFGPGTRLTVT.

This clonotype appeared a few times. This chain uses TRBV29-1 with TRBJ2-5; maybe TRBD1 (6 bases). The CDR3 runs to 12 residues. Trimming removed 6 bases at V and 2 bases at J, with 10 bases between. Germline loops: CDR1 SQVTM, CDR2 ANQGSEA. As DNA, the CDR3 is TGCAGCGTCGGAGGACAGCAAGAGACCCAGTACTTC. It codes for CSVGGQQETQYF.

This clonotype was recorded at least ten times. DNA of the CDR3: TGTGCCAGCAGCTACAGGGGAAGCCCCCCAGATACGCAGTATTTT. Its translation is CASSYRGSPPDTQYF. V usage is TRBV6-1 and J usage is TRBJ2-3, with TRBD1 identical over 7 bases. The CDR3 length is 15 residues. The V gene's germline CDR1 is MNHNS and CDR2 SASEGT. With V trimmed by 6 bases and J by 4 bases, 10 bases remained unmatched.

CDR3 loop: CSVEGGWGTDTQYF. The CDR3 DNA reads TGCAGCGTTGAGGGAGGTTGGGGCACAGATACGCAGTATTTT. The chain uses TRBV29-1 and TRBJ2-3, with D possibly matching TRBD2 (6 bases). Deletions cut 3 bases from V and 1 base from J, with 11 bases between. The V gene's germline CDR1 is SQVTM and CDR2 ANQGSEA. The CDR3 is 14 residues long.

This clonotype has ten or more counts. The rearrangement uses TRBV2 and TRBJ2-1, with 7 positions matching TRBD2. Germline V gene data show CDR1 as SNHLY and CDR2 as FYNNEI. J was trimmed by 4 bases and V by 6 bases; bases with no gene match: 6. CDR3 size: 14 residues. The CDR3, as DNA: TGTGCCAGCAGGGGCGGGAGCTCGTACAATGAGCAGTTCTTC. As protein: CASRGGSSYNEQFF. The full variable domain, with the rest looked up from reference TRBV2 and TRBJ2-1, is EPEVTQTPSHQVTQMGQEVILRCVPISNHLYFYWYRQILGQKVEFLVSFYNNEISEKSEIFDDQFSVERPDGSNFTLKIRSTKLEDSAMYFCASRGGSSYNEQFFGPGTRLTVL.

This rearrangement joins TRBV20-1 to TRBJ2-3; no definite D call. This CDR3 spans 14 amino acids. CDR1 and CDR2 from the germline V gene are DFQATT and SNEGSKA (reference sequence). V lost 2 bases to trimming and J lost 8 bases, with 17 bases between them. The CDR3 bases are TGCAGTGCTAGACAGGCTTTCGGAACAAGTACGCAGTATTTT. Translation: CSARQAFGTSTQYF.

This clonotype was observed many times. This chain links TRBV6-1 with TRBJ2-7, with D maybe TRBD2 (6 bases). Trimming removed 5 bases at V and 4 bases at J, with 15 bases between. CDR3 length: 14 amino acids. The germline V gene encodes CDR1 MNHNS and CDR2 SASEGT. Written as DNA, the CDR3 is TGTGCCAGCAGTTATCGGGGAGGTAGTTACGAGCAGTACTTC. Its translation: CASSYRGGSYEQYF.

The chain joins TRBV15 to TRBJ1-5; 10 bases match TRBD1. From germline, CDR1 is LNHNV and CDR2 YYDKDF (reference sequence). The V gene end was trimmed by 5 bases and the J gene end by 5 bases; junction bases not matched to a gene: 6. The CDR3 consists of 15 residues. The CDR3 is CATSAPGQGYQPQHF. The CDR3 nucleotides are TGTGCCACCAGCGCCCCGGGACAGGGGTATCAGCCCCAGCATTTT.